The 30 T cell receptor beta chains below come from one sample, sequenced in a study of blood T cells in healthy people across ages. Through a sample-barcoded 5' primer and a J-beta primer mix, a second PCR was run for about 6 to 12 cycles. TCRdb re-analysed the 5' RACE reads in MiXCR, keeping a single row per CDR3 protein. This sample has around 1.7 million distinct CDR3 sequences, with approximately 30% found just once. Sequenced input: blood. These receptors were obtained from a woman younger than 45 in good health.

This clonotype was observed a few times. The chain uses TRBV20-1 and TRBJ1-2; D is perhaps TRBD1 (6 bases). Trimming cost V 6 bases and J 1 base, with 18 bases left between them. This CDR3 is 15 amino acids long. Germline CDR1 is DFQATT and CDR2 is SNEGSKA (reference sequence). The CDR3 reads CSAQRWGANNYGYTF. CDR3 DNA sequence: TGCAGTGCCCAACGGTGGGGGGCGAATAACTATGGCTACACCTTC.

J is TRBJ2-5 and V is TRBV11-2; 10 bases map to TRBD2. The length of the CDR3 is 17 residues. Germline V lookup: CDR1 SGHAT, CDR2 FQNNGV. V was clipped by 5 bases and J by 4 bases; unmatched bases: 13. CDR3 in DNA: TGTGCCAGCAGCGACCTAGCGGGAGTAGGTGTAGGAGAGACCCAGTACTTC. It yields the protein CASSDLAGVGVGETQYF.

Details on this clonotype: This may stem from a read error, because a much larger clone lies one nucleotide away. V is TRBV5-1 and J is TRBJ1-2; no clear D. The CDR3 spans 14 residues. Germline CDR1 reads SGHRS; CDR2 reads YFSETQ. CDR3 bases: TGCGCCAGCAGCTTGGACGGCACTAACTATGGCTTCACCTTC. Translating gives CASSLDGTNYGFTF.

The CDR3 protein is CAISESRGPENTEAFF. In DNA, the CDR3 is TGTGCCATCAGTGAGTCGAGGGGGCCTGAGAACACTGAAGCTTTCTTT. The V call is TRBV10-3, the J call TRBJ1-1; 7 nucleotides match TRBD1. From germline, CDR1 is ENHRY and CDR2 SYGVKD. This CDR3 comprises 16 residues. The V segment lost 0 bases and the J segment 1 base; nucleotides outside the gene matches: 5.

The genes are TRBV15 and TRBJ2-2; D remains unclear. In germline, CDR1 is LNHNV, CDR2 YYDKDF (reference sequence). The CDR3 has 16 residues. Deletions cut 1 base from V and 1 base from J, with 10 bases between. In nucleotides, the CDR3 is TGTGCCACCAGCAGAGGAAGGGCCGAGAACACCGGGGAGCTGTTTTTT. Encoded protein: CATSRGRAENTGELFF.

The J gene is TRBJ1-2, the V gene TRBV28, with 7 positions matching TRBD1. Trimming removed 8 bases from V and 7 bases from J; junction bases left unmatched: 10. Germline V gives CDR1 MDHEN, CDR2 SYDVKM. The CDR3 spans 13 residues. CDR3 in DNA: TGTGCCAGCGGTCTGACAGGGCGTGCTGGCTACACCTTC. This translates into CASGLTGRAGYTF.

This rearrangement joins TRBV7-2 to TRBJ2-2; 9 bases agree with TRBD1. The CDR3 has 16 residues. Germline CDR1 and CDR2: SGHTA and FQGNSA. Trimming at V came to 5 bases and at J to 3 bases, leaving 7 bases not matched to a gene. CDR3: CASSQAGTGYTGELFF. CDR3 DNA: TGTGCCAGCAGCCAGGCCGGGACAGGGTACACCGGGGAGCTGTTTTTT.

This clonotype was picked up many times. The V call is TRBV28, the J call TRBJ1-1, with D unclear. The CDR3 runs 16 residues. V lost 7 bases, J lost 0 bases, and 18 bases lay in between. The V gene's germline CDR1 is MDHEN and CDR2 SYDVKM. The DNA for the CDR3 is TGTGCCAGCACACTACCGAGGACGGCTTTGAACACTGAAGCTTTCTTT. As protein: CASTLPRTALNTEAFF.

This clonotype was counted between two and nine times. The chain has TRBV5-1 and TRBJ1-6; maybe TRBD1 (5 bases). V lost 3 bases, J lost 8 bases, and 9 bases lay in between. CDR3 size: 13 residues. The germline gives CDR1 SGHRS, CDR2 YFSETQ. The CDR3 nucleotides read TGCGCCAGCAGCTCGGAGACAGATTCACCCCTCCACTTT. It translates to CASSSETDSPLHF. Combining the CDR3 with reference TRBV5-1 and TRBJ1-6 gives the whole variable domain KAGVTQTPRYLIKTRGQQVTLSCSPISGHRSVSWYQQTPGQGLQFLFEYFSETQRNKGNFPGRFSGRQFSNSRSEMNVSTLELGDSALYLCASSSETDSPLHFGNGTRLTVT.

This clonotype was detected many times. CDR3 nucleotide sequence: TGTGCCAGCGGGCACACCTTCTACGAGCAGTACTTC. It translates to CASGHTFYEQYF. The chain couples TRBV7-2 to TRBJ2-7; D is ambiguous. From germline, CDR1 is SGHTA and CDR2 FQGNSA. The CDR3 is 12 amino acids. V was shortened by 8 bases and J by 3 bases, with 11 bases between the two germline ends.

The chain is built from TRBV3-1 and TRBJ2-4; D may be TRBD2 (7 bases). The V and J ends lost 4 bases and 13 bases respectively, with 17 bases between them. This CDR3 region has 13 residues. CDR1 and CDR2 from the germline V gene are LGHDT and YNNKEL (reference sequence). The CDR3 nucleotides read TGTGCCAGCAGCCTGTGGGGGGGCAATGAGCAGTACTTC. Its translation is CASSLWGGNEQYF.

The table lists this clonotype with a few counts. V gene TRBV20-1 combines with J gene TRBJ2-7; D is unresolved. Germline CDR1 DFQATT, CDR2 SNEGSKA (reference sequence). The CDR3 is 13 residues long. V was trimmed by 3 bases and J by 0 bases, leaving 9 bases between them. The CDR3 DNA is TGCAGTGCTAGGGCTACAAGCTCCTACGAGCAGTACTTC. Its protein is CSARATSSYEQYF.

The table lists this clonotype with a few counts. This chain connects TRBV7-9 to TRBJ1-1; TRBD1 aligns across 7 bases. The CDR3 runs to 19 residues. The V segment lost 2 bases and the J segment 1 base; nucleotides outside the gene matches: 16. Per the germline V gene, CDR1 is SEHNR and CDR2 is FQNEAQ (reference sequence). The CDR3 spells CASSLFRLWRGTENTEAFF. The CDR3 region has the DNA TGTGCCAGCAGCTTATTTCGGCTGTGGCGGGGGACAGAGAACACTGAAGCTTTCTTT.

This clonotype turned up a few times. V gene TRBV27 combines with J gene TRBJ1-4, with D maybe TRBD1 (5 bases). V lost 4 bases to trimming and J lost 0 bases, with 15 bases between them. The CDR3 covers 17 residues. Germline V CDR1 and CDR2: MNHEY, SMNVEV (reference sequence). The CDR3 DNA reads as TGTGCCAGCAGTTCAACCAGGGACGGCCCAACTAATGAAAAACTGTTTTTT. Protein: CASSSTRDGPTNEKLFF.

This clonotype was found a few times. This rearrangement joins TRBV20-1 to TRBJ1-2, with 8 positions matching TRBD1. V was pared by 6 bases and J by 8 bases, with 20 bases of the junction left unmatched. The CDR3 sequence is 16 residues long. Germline assignment: CDR1 DFQATT and CDR2 SNEGSKA (reference sequence). The CDR3 region has the DNA TGCAGTGCGCCGGGGGCAGGGGGCGCCTTCGGAGGGGGCTACACCTTC. This sequence encodes CSAPGAGGAFGGGYTF.

As concerns this clonotype: One junction end does not reproduce the germline sequence, and a read error may be involved. This sequence joins TRBV2 and TRBJ2-1, with D perhaps matching TRBD1 or TRBD2 (5 bases each). CDR3 length: 14 residues. Germline V lookup: CDR1 SNHLY, CDR2 FYNNEI. The CDR3 protein is CTSRDGGHWNEQFF. The CDR3 nucleotides are TGTACCAGCAGGGATGGGGGTCATTGGAATGAGCAGTTCTTC.

The V call is TRBV20-1, the J call TRBJ2-2; TRBD2 might be the D (6 bases). Germline CDR1 reads DFQATT; CDR2 reads SNEGSKA (reference sequence). The CDR3 is 15 amino acids. V shed 3 bases and J shed 6 bases, with 17 bases lying between them. CDR3 bases: TGCAGTGCTAGGGCCGGAGGGCGCGGGGCCGGGGAGCTGTTTTTT. Its protein is CSARAGGRGAGELFF.

The chain is built from TRBV9 and TRBJ2-3; 11 bases are a match to TRBD1. This CDR3 is 13 amino acids long. With V trimmed by 7 bases and J by 4 bases, 2 bases remained unmatched. Germline CDR1 is SGDLS and CDR2 is YYNGEE. CDR3 in amino acids: CASGGQGADTQYF. In DNA, the CDR3 is TGTGCCAGCGGGGGACAGGGGGCAGATACGCAGTATTTT.

The chain has TRBV10-2 and TRBJ1-2, with D tentatively TRBD1 (5 bases). The V gene's germline CDR1 is WSHSY and CDR2 SAAADI. Trimming left V 6 bases short and J 4 bases short, with 15 bases between. The CDR3 contains 14 residues. The CDR3 protein is CASREGQGRYGYTF. Written as DNA, the CDR3 is TGCGCCAGCAGGGAGGGTCAGGGCCGCTATGGCTACACCTTC.

This chain joins TRBV5-1 and TRBJ1-1, with TRBD1 matching 11 bases. Trimming cost V 4 bases and J 7 bases; bases outside gene matches: 9. Germline V gives CDR1 SGHRS, CDR2 YFSETQ. This CDR3 spans 15 amino acids. The CDR3 nucleotides read TGCGCCAGCAGCCCGGGACAGGGGGGTAGCCATGAAGCTTTCTTT. It codes for CASSPGQGGSHEAFF.

In its sample, this clonotype was seen a few times. The chain employs TRBV7-9 and TRBJ2-5; possible D gene TRBD2, 5 bases. V dropped 3 bases and J dropped 9 bases, with 11 bases sitting between them. Germline CDR1 and CDR2: SEHNR and FQNEAQ (reference sequence). The CDR3 spans 12 residues. The CDR3 sequence: CASSLVEEAQYF. CDR3 nucleotide sequence: TGTGCCAGCAGCTTGGTTGAGGAGGCCCAGTACTTC.

The chain uses TRBV11-2 and TRBJ2-4; the D gene could be TRBD1 or TRBD2 (5 bases each). The J call may be wrong; the DNA end is better matched by TRBJ2-7. There are 10 residues in the CDR3. Germline V lookup: CDR1 SGHAT, CDR2 FQNNGV. CDR3 in amino acids: CASQGPEQYF. CDR3 nucleotides: TGTGCCAGCCAGGGACCCGAGCAGTACTTC.

The chain recombines TRBV10-1 with TRBJ2-3; D uncertain. The CDR3 has 16 amino acids. Germline CDR1 reads WNHNN; CDR2 reads SYGVQD (reference sequence). V was clipped by 1 base and J by 0 bases, with 11 bases between them. The CDR3 DNA reads TGCGCCAGCAGTGAGTACTCCGATCCTAGCACAGATACGCAGTATTTT. Translating gives CASSEYSDPSTDTQYF.

This clonotype was picked up many times. The chain uses TRBV20-1 and TRBJ2-5; D perhaps matches TRBD2 (7 bases). The V gene lost 0 bases and the J gene lost 2 bases, with 16 bases spanning the gap. This CDR3 has 16 amino acids. CDR1 is DFQATT and CDR2 is SNEGSKA in the germline V gene (reference sequence). The CDR3 loop reads CSARDAGAFHQETQYF. The DNA for the CDR3 is TGCAGTGCTAGAGATGCGGGGGCTTTCCATCAAGAGACCCAGTACTTC.

This clonotype has at least ten counts. The V gene is TRBV29-1, the J gene TRBJ2-4; 7 positions match TRBD1. With 4 bases clipped from V and 8 bases from J, the junction kept 5 bases outside the gene matches. In germline, CDR1 is SQVTM, CDR2 ANQGSEA. The CDR3 consists of 12 residues. The CDR3 region has the DNA TGCAGCGTTGGACAGGGAGAGGACATTCAGTACTTC. Its protein product is CSVGQGEDIQYF.

There are many counts of this clonotype. This chain links TRBV27 with TRBJ2-5; 7 bases agree with TRBD2. CDR1 and CDR2 from the germline V gene are MNHEY and SMNVEV (reference sequence). V trimming: 5 bases; J trimming: 5 bases; junction bases outside the gene matches: 11. This CDR3 contains 15 residues. In DNA form, the CDR3 reads TGTGCCAGCAGTCCCAACACGTGGGAGGGGGAGACCCAGTACTTC. It encodes CASSPNTWEGETQYF.

This clonotype was counted between two and nine times. The chain couples TRBV28 to TRBJ2-5, with 16 bases aligning to TRBD2. Germline CDR1 MDHEN, CDR2 SYDVKM. CDR3 length equals 17 residues. Losses at the gene ends were 5 bases for V and 11 bases for J; bases not matched to a gene: 14. CDR3 coding DNA: TGTGCCAGCAGTAGCCCGGGACTAGCGGGGGGGCCGGGGGAGCAGTACTTC. It yields the protein CASSSPGLAGGPGEQYF.

The J gene is TRBJ2-1, the V gene TRBV20-1; D might be TRBD2 (6 bases). CDR1 and CDR2 from the germline V gene are DFQATT and SNEGSKA (reference sequence). V dropped 0 bases and J dropped 6 bases, with 15 bases sitting between them. The CDR3 is 15 amino acids. CDR3 loop: CSAREPVAGRNEQFF. The DNA for the CDR3 is TGCAGTGCTAGAGAACCAGTGGCGGGGCGCAATGAGCAGTTCTTC.

This clonotype was counted between two and nine times. The rearrangement joins TRBV28 to TRBJ2-3; 10 bases are shared with TRBD2. In germline, CDR1 is MDHEN, CDR2 SYDVKM. V was pared by 10 bases and J by 2 bases, with 6 bases of the junction left unmatched. The CDR3 runs to 14 residues. The CDR3 region is CATQAGGPTDTQYF. The DNA for the CDR3 is TGTGCCACACAAGCGGGGGGGCCCACAGATACGCAGTATTTT.

This clonotype has just a few counts. The chain joins TRBV30 to TRBJ2-5, with D tentatively TRBD1 (7 bases). The J call may be mistaken, given a closer DNA end match to TRBJ2-7. The CDR3 runs to 13 residues. Germline lookup yields CDR1 GTSNPN and CDR2 SVGIG (reference sequence). The CDR3 bases are TGTGCCTGGGAGACAGGGACTTTACCCGAGCAGTACTTC. This sequence encodes CAWETGTLPEQYF.